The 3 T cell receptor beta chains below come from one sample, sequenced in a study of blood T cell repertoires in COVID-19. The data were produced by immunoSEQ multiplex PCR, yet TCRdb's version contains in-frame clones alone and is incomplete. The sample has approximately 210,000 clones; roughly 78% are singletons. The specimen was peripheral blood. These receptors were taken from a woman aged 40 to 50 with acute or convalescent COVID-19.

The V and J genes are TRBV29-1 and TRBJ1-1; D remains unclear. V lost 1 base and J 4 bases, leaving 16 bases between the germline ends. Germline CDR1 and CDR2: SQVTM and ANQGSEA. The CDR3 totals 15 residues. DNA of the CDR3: TGCAGCGTTGAAGGACTGGTTACCCTGGGCACTGAAGCTTTCTTT. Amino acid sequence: CSVEGLVTLGTEAFF.

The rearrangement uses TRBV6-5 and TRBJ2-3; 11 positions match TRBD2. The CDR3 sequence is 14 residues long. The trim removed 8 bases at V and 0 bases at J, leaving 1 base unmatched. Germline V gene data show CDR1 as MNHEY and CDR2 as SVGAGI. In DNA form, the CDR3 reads TGTGCCAGCCGGACTAGCGGGAGCACAGATACGCAGTATTTT. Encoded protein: CASRTSGSTDTQYF.

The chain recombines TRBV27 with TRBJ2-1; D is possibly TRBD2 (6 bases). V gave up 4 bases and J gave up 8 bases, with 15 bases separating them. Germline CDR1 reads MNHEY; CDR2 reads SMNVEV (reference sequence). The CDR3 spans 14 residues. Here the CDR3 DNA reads TGTGCCAGCAGTTCCGTAAGACTAGTCGATGAGCAGTTCTTC. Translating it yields CASSSVRLVDEQFF.